This T cell receptor (beta chain) was recovered during a study of glioma-infiltrating T cells. Whole-study results and caveats: Non-neoplastic patients had below-expected tissue-blood divergence, while all gliomas exceeded expectation. Very few CDR3 sequences were shared between tissue and blood.

Points on this clonotype: Antigen: not known.

Germline values: CDR1 SGHKS, CDR2 YYEKEE (reference sequence). With 2 bases removed from V and 5 bases from J, the gap between germline ends came to 16 bases. The CDR3 has 15 amino acids. The iRepertoire nested amplicon-rescue multiplex PCR amplified TCR alpha and beta CDR3s from RNA. Input was 100-400 ng of tissue mRNA or PBMC total RNA. TCRdb fed the multiplex PCR reads into MiXCR, producing one record per CDR3 protein. The sample holds 84,000 or so distinct CDR3 sequences, 23% seen once. The sample was glioma tissue, nonneoplastic brain tissue, or PBMCs (not recorded which). The J gene is TRBJ1-2, the V gene TRBV5-5, with a weak D call TRBD1 (6 bases). This TCR derives from a human donor with low-grade glioma or glioblastoma, undergoing nonglioma brain surgery, or in good health (not recorded which). The CDR3 DNA reads TGTGCCAGCAGCTTACAGGGAATCGGGACGTATGGCTACACCTTC. Translated: CASSLQGIGTYGYTF.